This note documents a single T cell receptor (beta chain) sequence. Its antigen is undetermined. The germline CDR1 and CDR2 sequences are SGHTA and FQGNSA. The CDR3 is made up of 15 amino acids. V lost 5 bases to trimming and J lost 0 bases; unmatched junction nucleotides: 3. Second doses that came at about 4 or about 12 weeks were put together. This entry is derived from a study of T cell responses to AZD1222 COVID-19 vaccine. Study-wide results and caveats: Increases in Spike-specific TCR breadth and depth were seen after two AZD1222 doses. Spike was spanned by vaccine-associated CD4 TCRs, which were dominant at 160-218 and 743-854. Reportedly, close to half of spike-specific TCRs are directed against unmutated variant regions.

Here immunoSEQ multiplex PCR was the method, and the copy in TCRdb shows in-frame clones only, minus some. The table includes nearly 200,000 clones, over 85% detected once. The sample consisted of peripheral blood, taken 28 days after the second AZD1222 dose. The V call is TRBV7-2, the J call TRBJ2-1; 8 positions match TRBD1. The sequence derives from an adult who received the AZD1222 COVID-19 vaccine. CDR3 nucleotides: TGTGCCAGCAGCACCACAGGGGGCTCCTACAATGAGCAGTTCTTC. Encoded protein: CASSTTGGSYNEQFF.